Listed below are T cell receptor beta chains from one sample, sequenced in a study of memory CD4+ T cells and cytomegalovirus serostatus. TCRdb's copy holds only in-frame clones and misses some; the assay was immunoSEQ multiplex PCR. The table includes 45,000 to 65,000 clones, about 83% detected once. The sequencing sample was made of memory CD4+ T cells from blood. The receptor set was obtained from an adult in good health and CMV-seropositive. Both conserved end residues are part of each CDR3. D genes are given only for firm matches. Size values are once, few and many counts, or a class for expanded clones, and some rows have none.

j_call | cdr3_length | d_call | clone_size | v_call | cdr3_nt | cdr3_aa
TRBJ1-2 | 21 | TRBD1 | NA | TRBV12-5 | TGTGCTAGTGGTTTGATCGGGCCCAGGGGGCTATACACCCGAGATAACTATGGCTACACCTTC | CASGLIGPRGLYTRDNYGYTF
TRBJ2-2 | 15 | NA | NA | TRBV4-3 | TGCGCCAGCAGCCAAGAGGTTCGGTTCACCGGGGAGCTGTTTTTT | CASSQEVRFTGELFF
TRBJ2-6 | 15 | NA | NA | TRBV7-2 | TGTGCCAGCAGCGTTATTGGCTCTGGGGCCAACGTCCTGACTTTC | CASSVIGSGANVLTF
TRBJ1-2 | 11 | NA | few | TRBV5-4 | TGTGCCTCCTCAGATAACTATGGCTACACCTTC | CASSDNYGYTF
TRBJ2-5 | 12 | NA | NA | TRBV9 | TGTGCCAGCAGCCCCCTTGGGGAGACCCAGTACTTC | CASSPLGETQYF
TRBJ1-4 | 12 | NA | NA | TRBV6-6 | TGTGCCAGCAGAACAGGTTCTGAAAAACTGTTTTTT | CASRTGSEKLFF
TRBJ2-5 | 16 | NA | NA | TRBV7-9 | TGTGCCAGCAGCTTAGCCTACTCTACAGGGATGGAGACCCAGTACTTC | CASSLAYSTGMETQYF
TRBJ2-3 | 15 | TRBD2 | NA | TRBV5-4 | TGTGCCAGCAGCTTGGGTGGACTAGCGGGAGATACGCAGTATTTT | CASSLGGLAGDTQYF
TRBJ1-5 | 14 | NA | NA | TRBV15 | TGTGCCACCAGCAGAGATCGGGGGCCCTACCCCCAGCATTTT | CATSRDRGPYPQHF
TRBJ2-5 | 14 | TRBD1 | NA | TRBV23-1 | TGCGCCAGCAGTCCTTGGACAGGCCAAGAGACCCAGTACTTC | CASSPWTGQETQYF
TRBJ2-3 | 16 | NA | few | TRBV14 | TGTGCCAGCAGCCAGGGCTTAGTGGGCAGCACAGATACGCAGTATTTT | CASSQGLVGSTDTQYF
TRBJ1-4 | 15 | NA | NA | TRBV28 | TGTGCCAGCAGTTACGGGGGGTCGGGAGGTGAAAAACTGTTTTTT | CASSYGGSGGEKLFF
TRBJ1-3 | 11 | NA | few | TRBV29-1 | TGCAGTGGGGGATCTGGAAACACCATATATTTT | CSGGSGNTIYF
TRBJ2-7 | 14 | NA | NA | TRBV6-6 | TGTGCCAGCAGTTACTCGATCGCAGAGAGCGAGCAGTACTTC | CASSYSIAESEQYF
TRBJ2-1 | 15 | NA | NA | TRBV5-4 | TGTGCCAGCAGCTTGAGGGCGGGCTCCTACAATGAGCAGTTCTTC | CASSLRAGSYNEQFF
TRBJ1-1 | 15 | NA | NA | TRBV19 | TGTGCCAGTAGACCGCGGGCCCATGGGGACACTGAAGCTTTCTTT | CASRPRAHGDTEAFF
TRBJ2-2 | 13 | NA | once | TRBV11-1 | TGTGCCAGCAGCTCCGTCTATACGGGGGAGCTGTTTTTT | CASSSVYTGELFF
TRBJ2-2 | 16 | TRBD2 | NA | TRBV4-2 | TGTGCCAGCAGCCTCCAGGGGACTAGTCGCACCGGGGAGCTGTTTTTT | CASSLQGTSRTGELFF
TRBJ1-6 | 14 | TRBD1 | NA | TRBV7-8 | TGTGCCAGCAGCTACGGGACAGCGCGCTCACCCCTCCACTTT | CASSYGTARSPLHF
TRBJ2-5 | 13 | NA | NA | TRBV5-6 | TGTGCCAGCAGCTTGACTAGGCCGGAGACCCAGTACTTC | CASSLTRPETQYF
TRBJ2-1 | 16 | TRBD2 | few | TRBV5-4 | TGTGCCAGCAGCTTGGGACTAGCGGGAGATTTGGATGAGCAGTTCTTC | CASSLGLAGDLDEQFF
TRBJ1-5 | 13 | NA | NA | TRBV28 | TGTGCCAGCAGAGGGACGACGGGACAGCCCCAGCATTTT | CASRGTTGQPQHF
TRBJ2-5 | 18 | NA | NA | TRBV7-9 | TGTGCCAGCAGCTTAAAGCCCGGTGGGAAACCATTTAAAGAGACCCAGTACTTC | CASSLKPGGKPFKETQYF
TRBJ1-5 | 17 | TRBD1 | NA | TRBV19 | TGTGCCAGTTCCTTCTCCGACAGGGCCACATTCAATCAGCCCCAGCATTTT | CASSFSDRATFNQPQHF
TRBJ2-1 | 13 | NA | NA | TRBV7-3 | TGTGCCAGCAGCTTACAGGGCTACAATGAGCAGTTCTTC | CASSLQGYNEQFF
TRBJ2-1 | 14 | NA | NA | TRBV6-5 | TGTGCCAGCAGTTACGCCCCCCAGGACAATGAGCAGTTCTTC | CASSYAPQDNEQFF
TRBJ2-3 | 14 | NA | NA | TRBV5-1 | TGCGCCAGCGCGCGAGGGGGAAGCACAGATACGCAGTATTTT | CASARGGSTDTQYF
TRBJ1-5 | 14 | NA | NA | TRBV19 | TGTGCCAGTAGTGTCGGACAGAGAATCAGCCCCCAGCATTTT | CASSVGQRISPQHF
TRBJ2-4 | 19 | TRBD2 | NA | TRBV19 | TGTGCCAGTAGTATGCGACTAGCGGGAGGTATTCAAGCCAAAAACATTCAGTACTTC | CASSMRLAGGIQAKNIQYF
TRBJ1-1 | 14 | NA | NA | TRBV6-1 | TGTGCCAGCAGCCCCAGAACAATGAACACTGAAGCTTTCTTT | CASSPRTMNTEAFF
TRBJ2-3 | 13 | NA | NA | TRBV5-6 | TGTGCCAGCAGCTTGAGGGGGTTGGGTACGCAGTATTTT | CASSLRGLGTQYF
TRBJ1-1 | 13 | NA | NA | TRBV6-6 | TGTGCCAGCAGAAACCTGGATGGACATTCGGCTTTCTTT | CASRNLDGHSAFF
TRBJ1-3 | 14 | NA | NA | TRBV7-2 | TGTGCCAGCAGCTTGTCGGACGGGTCGCCCACCATATATTTT | CASSLSDGSPTIYF
TRBJ1-4 | 15 | NA | NA | TRBV7-9 | TGTGCCAGCAGCTTTGGGGAGTCAACTAATGAAAAACTGTTTTTT | CASSFGESTNEKLFF
TRBJ2-3 | 12 | NA | NA | TRBV28 | TGTGCCAGCAGTGAATTCACAGATACGCAGTATTTT | CASSEFTDTQYF
TRBJ2-1 | 14 | NA | NA | TRBV19 | TGTGCCAGTAGTCCAGGGCACGGGCCCAATGAGCAGTTCTTC | CASSPGHGPNEQFF
TRBJ2-3 | 15 | TRBD2 | NA | TRBV30 | TGTGCCTGGAGAGTAGCGGGAGGACCTACAGATACGCAGTATTTT | CAWRVAGGPTDTQYF
TRBJ2-1 | 15 | TRBD2 | NA | TRBV7-3 | TGTGCCAGCAGCTTAAGTGGACTAGCGAACAATGAGCAGTTCTTC | CASSLSGLANNEQFF
TRBJ1-2 | 14 | TRBD1 | once | TRBV11-2 | TGTGCCAGCAGCCAGGACAGGGTCTCGTCGGGCTACACCTTC | CASSQDRVSSGYTF
TRBJ1-4 | 13 | NA | NA | TRBV18 | TGTGCCAGCGGACAGAGCGGAGGTGAAAAACTGTTTTTT | CASGQSGGEKLFF
TRBJ2-7 | 15 | NA | NA | TRBV4-3 | TGCGCCAGCAGCCGGTCCGCATTGAGCTCCTACGAGCAGTACTTC | CASSRSALSSYEQYF